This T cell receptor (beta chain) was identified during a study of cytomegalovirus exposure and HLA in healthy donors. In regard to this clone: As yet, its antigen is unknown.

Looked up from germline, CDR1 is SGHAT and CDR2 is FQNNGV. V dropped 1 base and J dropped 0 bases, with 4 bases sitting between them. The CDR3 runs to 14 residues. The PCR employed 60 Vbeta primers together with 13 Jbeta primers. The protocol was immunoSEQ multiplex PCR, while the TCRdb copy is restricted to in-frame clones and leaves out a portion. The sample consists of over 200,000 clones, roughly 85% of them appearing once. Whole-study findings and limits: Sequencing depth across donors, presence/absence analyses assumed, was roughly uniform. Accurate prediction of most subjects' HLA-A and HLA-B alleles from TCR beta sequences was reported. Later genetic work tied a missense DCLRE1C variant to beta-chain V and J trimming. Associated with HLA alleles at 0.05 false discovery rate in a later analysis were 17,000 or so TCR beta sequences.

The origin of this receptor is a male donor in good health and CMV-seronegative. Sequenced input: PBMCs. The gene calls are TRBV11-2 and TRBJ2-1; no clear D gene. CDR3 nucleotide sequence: TGTGCCAGCAGCTTAGTCAGCTCCTACAATGAGCAGTTCTTC. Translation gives CASSLVSSYNEQFF.